This TCR beta chain was profiled in a study of CD8 T cells in ankylosing spondylitis. Study-wide results and limits: One TCR beta motif, made up of several highly homologous variants, appeared characteristic of ankylosing spondylitis blood.

Germline-derived CDR1 and CDR2 are LGHDT and YNNKEL (reference sequence). The CDR3 has 13 amino acids. Trimming took off 1 base at V and 9 bases at J, with 11 bases between the two ends. This clonotype was picked up many times. Its antigen remains unidentified. Each CDR3 protein is one row after TCRdb ran MiXCR on the 5' RACE reads. The profile shows approximately 440,000 distinct CDR3 sequences, more than 15% of them singletons. This clonotype originated in a male donor with ankylosing spondylitis. The chain combines TRBV3-1 with TRBJ2-3, with D tentatively TRBD1 or TRBD2 (5 bases each). Sequencing was performed on blood, either unsorted or a sorted T cell fraction (not recorded which). The CDR3 spells CASSQGIEGTQYF. The CDR3 nucleotides are TGTGCCAGCAGCCAAGGGATCGAGGGGACGCAGTATTTT.